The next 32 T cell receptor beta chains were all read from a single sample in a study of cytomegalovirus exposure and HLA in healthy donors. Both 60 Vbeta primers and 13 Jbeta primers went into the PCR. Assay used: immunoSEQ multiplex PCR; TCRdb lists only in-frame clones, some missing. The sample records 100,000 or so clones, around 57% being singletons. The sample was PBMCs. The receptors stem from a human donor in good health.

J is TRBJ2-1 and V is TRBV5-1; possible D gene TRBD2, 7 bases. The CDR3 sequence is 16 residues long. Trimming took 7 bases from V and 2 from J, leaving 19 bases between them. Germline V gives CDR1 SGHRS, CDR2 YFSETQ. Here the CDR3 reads CASRPGAGETYNEQFF. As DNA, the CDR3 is TGCGCCAGCCGACCAGGGGCGGGAGAGACCTACAATGAGCAGTTCTTC. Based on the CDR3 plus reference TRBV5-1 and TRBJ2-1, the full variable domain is KAGVTQTPRYLIKTRGQQVTLSCSPISGHRSVSWYQQTPGQGLQFLFEYFSETQRNKGNFPGRFSGRQFSNSRSEMNVSTLELGDSALYLCASRPGAGETYNEQFFGPGTRLTVL.

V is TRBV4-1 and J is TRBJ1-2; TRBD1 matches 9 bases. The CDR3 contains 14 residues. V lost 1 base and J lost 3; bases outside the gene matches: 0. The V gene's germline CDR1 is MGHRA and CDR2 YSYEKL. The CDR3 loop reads CASSQGDRDYGYTF. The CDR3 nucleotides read TGCGCCAGCAGCCAAGGGGACAGGGACTATGGCTACACCTTC.

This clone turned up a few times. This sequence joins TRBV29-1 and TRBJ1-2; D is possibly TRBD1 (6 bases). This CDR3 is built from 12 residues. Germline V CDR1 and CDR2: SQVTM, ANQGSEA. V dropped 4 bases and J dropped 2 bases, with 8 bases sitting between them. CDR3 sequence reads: CSVGDTNYGYTF. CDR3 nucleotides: TGCAGCGTTGGGGACACCAACTATGGCTACACCTTC. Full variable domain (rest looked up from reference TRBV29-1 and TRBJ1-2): SAVISQKPSRDICQRGTSLTIQCQVDSQVTMMFWYRQQPGQSLTLIATANQGSEATYESGFVIDKFPISRPNLTFSTLTVSNMSPEDSSIYLCSVGDTNYGYTFGSGTRLTVV.

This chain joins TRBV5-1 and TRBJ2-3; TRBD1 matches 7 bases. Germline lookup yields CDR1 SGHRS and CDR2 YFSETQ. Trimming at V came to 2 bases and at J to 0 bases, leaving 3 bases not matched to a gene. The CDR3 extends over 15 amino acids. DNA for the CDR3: TGCGCCAGCAGCTTTTCGACAGGGAGCACAGATACGCAGTATTTT. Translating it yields CASSFSTGSTDTQYF.

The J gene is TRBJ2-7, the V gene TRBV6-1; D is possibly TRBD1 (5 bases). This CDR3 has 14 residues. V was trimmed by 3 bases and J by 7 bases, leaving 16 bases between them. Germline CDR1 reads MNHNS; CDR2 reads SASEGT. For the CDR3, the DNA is TGTGCCAGCAGTGATTTTGGCAGGGCCTGGGAGCAGTACTTC. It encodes CASSDFGRAWEQYF.

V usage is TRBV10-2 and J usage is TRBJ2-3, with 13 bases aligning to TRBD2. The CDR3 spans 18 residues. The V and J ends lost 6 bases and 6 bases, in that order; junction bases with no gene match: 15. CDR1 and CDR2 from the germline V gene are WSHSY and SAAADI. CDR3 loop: CASRELPGLAGEGDTQYF. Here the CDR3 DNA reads TGCGCCAGCAGGGAGCTACCCGGACTAGCGGGAGAGGGGGATACGCAGTATTTT.

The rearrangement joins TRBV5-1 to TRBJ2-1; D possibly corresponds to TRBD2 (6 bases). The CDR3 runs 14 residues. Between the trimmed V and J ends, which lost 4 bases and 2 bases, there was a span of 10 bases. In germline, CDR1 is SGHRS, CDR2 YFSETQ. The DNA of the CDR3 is TGCGCCAGCAGCGCGGGACCGACCTACAATGAGCAGTTCTTC. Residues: CASSAGPTYNEQFF.

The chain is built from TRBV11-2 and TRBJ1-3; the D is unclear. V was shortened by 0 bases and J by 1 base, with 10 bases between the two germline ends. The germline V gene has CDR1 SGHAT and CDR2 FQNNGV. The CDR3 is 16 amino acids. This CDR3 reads CASSLDPDSSGNTIYF. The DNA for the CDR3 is TGTGCCAGCAGCTTAGATCCCGATAGTTCTGGAAACACCATATATTTT.

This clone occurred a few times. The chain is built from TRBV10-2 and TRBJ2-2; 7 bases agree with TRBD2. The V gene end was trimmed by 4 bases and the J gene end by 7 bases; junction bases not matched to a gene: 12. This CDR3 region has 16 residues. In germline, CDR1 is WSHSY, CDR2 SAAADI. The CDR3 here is CASSAFSAGAGGELFF. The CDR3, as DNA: TGCGCCAGCAGTGCTTTTTCTGCGGGAGCAGGCGGGGAGCTGTTTTTT.

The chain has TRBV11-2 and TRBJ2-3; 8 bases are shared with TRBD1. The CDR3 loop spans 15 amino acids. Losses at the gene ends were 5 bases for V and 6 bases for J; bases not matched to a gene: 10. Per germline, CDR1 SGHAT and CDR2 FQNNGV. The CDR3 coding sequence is TGTGCCAGCAGCCAGGTGGACAGGGCATCGGATACGCAGTATTTT. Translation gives CASSQVDRASDTQYF. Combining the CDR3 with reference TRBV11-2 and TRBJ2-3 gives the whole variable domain EAGVAQSPRYKIIEKRQSVAFWCNPISGHATLYWYQQILGQGPKLLIQFQNNGVVDDSQLPKDRFSAERLKGVDSTLKIQPAKLEDSAVYLCASSQVDRASDTQYFGPGTRLTVL.

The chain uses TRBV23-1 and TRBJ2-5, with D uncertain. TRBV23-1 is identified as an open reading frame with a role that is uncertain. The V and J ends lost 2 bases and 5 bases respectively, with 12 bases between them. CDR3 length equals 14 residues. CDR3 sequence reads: CASSQPVLFETQYF. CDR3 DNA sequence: TGCGCCAGCAGTCAACCCGTCCTTTTTGAGACCCAGTACTTC.

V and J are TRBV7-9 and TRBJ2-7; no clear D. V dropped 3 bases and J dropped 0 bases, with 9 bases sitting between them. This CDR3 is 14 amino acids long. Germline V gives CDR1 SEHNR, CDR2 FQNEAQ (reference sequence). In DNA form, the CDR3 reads TGTGCCAGCAGCTTTGGGCAGCCCTCCTACGAGCAGTACTTC. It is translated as CASSFGQPSYEQYF.

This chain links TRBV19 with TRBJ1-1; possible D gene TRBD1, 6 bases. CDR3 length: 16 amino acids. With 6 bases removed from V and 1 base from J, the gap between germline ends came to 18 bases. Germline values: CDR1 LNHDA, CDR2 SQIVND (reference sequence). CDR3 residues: CASRTAGAKPNTEAFF. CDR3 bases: TGTGCCAGTAGAACGGCAGGGGCCAAACCGAACACTGAAGCTTTCTTT.

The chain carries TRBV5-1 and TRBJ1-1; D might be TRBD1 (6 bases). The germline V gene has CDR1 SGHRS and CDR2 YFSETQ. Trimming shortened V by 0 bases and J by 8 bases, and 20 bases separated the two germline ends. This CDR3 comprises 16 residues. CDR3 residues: CASSLGRGTFVNEAFF. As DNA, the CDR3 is TGCGCCAGCAGCTTGGGCCGAGGGACATTCGTTAACGAAGCTTTCTTT. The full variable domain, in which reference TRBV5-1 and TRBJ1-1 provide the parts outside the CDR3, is KAGVTQTPRYLIKTRGQQVTLSCSPISGHRSVSWYQQTPGQGLQFLFEYFSETQRNKGNFPGRFSGRQFSNSRSEMNVSTLELGDSALYLCASSLGRGTFVNEAFFGQGTRLTVV.

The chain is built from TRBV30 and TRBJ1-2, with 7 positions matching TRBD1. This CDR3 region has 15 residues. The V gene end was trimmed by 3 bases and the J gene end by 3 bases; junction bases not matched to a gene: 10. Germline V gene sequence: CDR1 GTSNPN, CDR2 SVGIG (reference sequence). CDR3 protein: CAWREQGLRDYGYTF. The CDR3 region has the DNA TGTGCCTGGAGAGAACAGGGGCTACGAGACTATGGCTACACCTTC.

CDR3 amino acids: CASSSGDFGNTIYF. The DNA for the CDR3 is TGTGCCAGCAGCTCCGGGGACTTTGGAAACACCATATATTTT. The chain uses TRBV13 and TRBJ1-3, with D possibly matching TRBD1 (5 bases). The germline V gene has CDR1 PRHDT and CDR2 FYEKMQ (reference sequence). Trimming stripped 4 bases from V and 3 bases from J, with 10 bases between. The CDR3 spans 14 residues.

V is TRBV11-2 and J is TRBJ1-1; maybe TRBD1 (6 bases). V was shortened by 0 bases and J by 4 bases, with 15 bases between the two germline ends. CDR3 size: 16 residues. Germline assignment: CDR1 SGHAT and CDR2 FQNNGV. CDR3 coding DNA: TGTGCCAGCAGCTTAGACAGGGGAAGAGTGGGCACTGAAGCTTTCTTT. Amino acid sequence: CASSLDRGRVGTEAFF.

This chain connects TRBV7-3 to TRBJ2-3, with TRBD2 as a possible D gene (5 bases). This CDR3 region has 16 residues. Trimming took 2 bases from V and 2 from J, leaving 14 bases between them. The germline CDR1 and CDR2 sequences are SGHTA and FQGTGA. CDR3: CASSLGGGSHTDTQYF. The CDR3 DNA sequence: TGTGCCAGCAGCTTAGGAGGCGGAAGCCACACAGATACGCAGTATTTT. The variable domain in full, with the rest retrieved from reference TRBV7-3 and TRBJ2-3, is GAGVSQTPSNKVTEKGKYVELRCDPISGHTALYWYRQSLGQGPEFLIYFQGTGAADDSGLPNDRFFAVRPEGSVSTLKIQRTERGDSAVYLCASSLGGGSHTDTQYFGPGTRLTVL.

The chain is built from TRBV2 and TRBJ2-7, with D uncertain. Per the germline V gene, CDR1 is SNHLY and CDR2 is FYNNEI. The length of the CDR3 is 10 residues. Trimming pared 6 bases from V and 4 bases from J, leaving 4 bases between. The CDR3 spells CASSQYEQYF. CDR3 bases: TGTGCCAGCAGCCAATACGAGCAGTACTTC.

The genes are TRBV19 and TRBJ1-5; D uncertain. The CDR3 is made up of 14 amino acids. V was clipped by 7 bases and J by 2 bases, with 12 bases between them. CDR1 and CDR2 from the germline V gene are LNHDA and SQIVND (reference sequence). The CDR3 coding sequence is TGTGCCAGTACGGAGGGTCTCGGCAATCAGCCCCAGCATTTT. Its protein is CASTEGLGNQPQHF.

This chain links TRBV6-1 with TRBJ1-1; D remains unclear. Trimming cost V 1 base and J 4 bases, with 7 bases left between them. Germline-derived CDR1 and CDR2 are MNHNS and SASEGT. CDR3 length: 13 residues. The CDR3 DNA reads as TGTGCCAGCAGTGAAGATCCCAGCACTGAAGCTTTCTTT. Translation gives CASSEDPSTEAFF.

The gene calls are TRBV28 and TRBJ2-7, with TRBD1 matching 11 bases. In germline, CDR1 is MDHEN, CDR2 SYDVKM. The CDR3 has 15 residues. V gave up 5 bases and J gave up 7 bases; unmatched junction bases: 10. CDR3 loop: CASSTRDRGSREQYF. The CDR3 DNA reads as TGTGCCAGCAGTACAAGGGACAGGGGGTCGAGGGAGCAGTACTTC.

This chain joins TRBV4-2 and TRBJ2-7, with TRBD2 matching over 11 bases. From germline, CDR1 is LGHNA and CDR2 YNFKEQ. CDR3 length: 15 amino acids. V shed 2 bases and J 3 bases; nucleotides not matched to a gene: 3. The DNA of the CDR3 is TGTGCCAGCAGCCAACTGACTAGCGGGATCTACGAGCAGTACTTC. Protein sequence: CASSQLTSGIYEQYF.

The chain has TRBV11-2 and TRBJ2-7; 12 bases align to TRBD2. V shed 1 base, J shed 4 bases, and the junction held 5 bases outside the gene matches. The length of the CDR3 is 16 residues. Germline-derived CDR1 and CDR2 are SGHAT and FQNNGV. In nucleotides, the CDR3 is TGTGCCAGCAGCTTAGTCCTAGCGGGAGGGAATTACGAGCAGTACTTC. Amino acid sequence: CASSLVLAGGNYEQYF. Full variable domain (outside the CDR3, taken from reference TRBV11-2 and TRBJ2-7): EAGVAQSPRYKIIEKRQSVAFWCNPISGHATLYWYQQILGQGPKLLIQFQNNGVVDDSQLPKDRFSAERLKGVDSTLKIQPAKLEDSAVYLCASSLVLAGGNYEQYFGPGTRLTVT.

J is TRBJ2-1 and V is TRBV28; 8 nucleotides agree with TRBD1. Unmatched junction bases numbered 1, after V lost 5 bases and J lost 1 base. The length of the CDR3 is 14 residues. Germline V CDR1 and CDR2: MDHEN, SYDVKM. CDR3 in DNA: TGTGCCAGCAGTCACAGGGGGTCCTACAATGAGCAGTTCTTC. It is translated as CASSHRGSYNEQFF.

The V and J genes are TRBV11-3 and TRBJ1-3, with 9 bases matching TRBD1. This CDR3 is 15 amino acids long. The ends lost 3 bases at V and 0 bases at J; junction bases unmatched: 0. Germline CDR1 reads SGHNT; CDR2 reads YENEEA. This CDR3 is CASSLGQGSGNTIYF. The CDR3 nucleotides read TGTGCCAGCAGCTTGGGACAGGGCTCTGGAAACACCATATATTTT.

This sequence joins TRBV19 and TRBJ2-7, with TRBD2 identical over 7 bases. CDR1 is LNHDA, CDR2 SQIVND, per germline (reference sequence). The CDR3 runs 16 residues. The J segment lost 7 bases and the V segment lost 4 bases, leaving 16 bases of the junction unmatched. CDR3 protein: CASSNGAGTTSLEQYF. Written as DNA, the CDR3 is TGTGCCAGTAGTAATGGTGCCGGGACTACCTCTTTGGAGCAGTACTTC.

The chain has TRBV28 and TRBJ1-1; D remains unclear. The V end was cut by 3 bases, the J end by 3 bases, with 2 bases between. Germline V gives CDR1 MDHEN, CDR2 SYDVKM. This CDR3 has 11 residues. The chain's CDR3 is CASSFDTEAFF. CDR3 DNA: TGTGCCAGCAGTTTCGACACTGAAGCTTTCTTT.

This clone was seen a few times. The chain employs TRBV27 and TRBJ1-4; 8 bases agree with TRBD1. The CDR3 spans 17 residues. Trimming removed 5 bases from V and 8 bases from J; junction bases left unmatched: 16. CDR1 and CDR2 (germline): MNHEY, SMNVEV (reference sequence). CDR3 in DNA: TGTGCCAGCAGTACGGACAGGGTTTCGGCCGTGCGGGAAAAACTGTTTTTT. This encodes CASSTDRVSAVREKLFF.

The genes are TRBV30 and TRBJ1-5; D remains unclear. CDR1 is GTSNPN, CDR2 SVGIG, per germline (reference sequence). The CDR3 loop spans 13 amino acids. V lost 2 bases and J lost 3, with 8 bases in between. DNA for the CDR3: TGTGCCTGGAGTCCCCACAACAATCAGCCCCAGCATTTT. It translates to CAWSPHNNQPQHF. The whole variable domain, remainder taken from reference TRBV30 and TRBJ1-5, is SQTIHQWPATLVQPVGSPLSLECTVEGTSNPNLYWYRQAAGRGLQLLFYSVGIGQISSEVPQNLSASRPQDRQFILSSKKLLLSDSGFYLCAWSPHNNQPQHFGDGTRLSIL.

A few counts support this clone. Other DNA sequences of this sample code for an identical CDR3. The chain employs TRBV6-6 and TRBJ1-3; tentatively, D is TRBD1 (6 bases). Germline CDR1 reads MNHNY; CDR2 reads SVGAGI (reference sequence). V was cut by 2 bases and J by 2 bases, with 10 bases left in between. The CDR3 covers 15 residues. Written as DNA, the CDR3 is TGTGCCAGCAGTTACGAGGGGGTTACTGGAAACACCATATATTTT. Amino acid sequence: CASSYEGVTGNTIYF.

CDR3 protein: CATHMDRVDDGYTF. The CDR3 DNA reads TGTGCCACCCATATGGACAGGGTCGATGATGGCTACACCTTC. This sequence joins TRBV6-5 and TRBJ1-2; 8 bases line up with TRBD1. The germline V gene has CDR1 MNHEY and CDR2 SVGAGI. V gave up 10 bases and J gave up 6 bases; unmatched junction bases: 13. CDR3 length equals 14 residues.